The 32 T cell receptor beta chains presented below share a single source sample, sequenced in a study of shared clonotypes between healthy human individuals. The table came from immunoSEQ multiplex PCR; TCRdb's copy has only in-frame clones and leaves some out. The sample consists of approximately 640,000 clones, about 78% of them appearing once. The sample taken for sequencing was memory CD4+ T cells sorted from blood. Subset meaning: CD45RA-negative fraction. These receptor sequences come from a woman under 40 in good health.

The chain has TRBV5-1 and TRBJ1-1, with D unresolved. V lost 2 bases and J 8 bases, leaving 13 bases between the germline ends. The CDR3 covers 13 residues. Germline V gene sequence: CDR1 SGHRS, CDR2 YFSETQ. The CDR3 region has the DNA TGCGCCAGCAGCTTTGGCAGCAAAGACGAAGCTTTCTTT. As protein: CASSFGSKDEAFF.

The gene calls are TRBV28 and TRBJ1-5, with a tentative D call TRBD1 (6 bases). Trimming pared 6 bases from V and 10 bases from J, leaving 19 bases between. Germline-derived CDR1 and CDR2 are MDHEN and SYDVKM. CDR3 length equals 14 residues. CDR3: CASSTYRDGSPQHF. The CDR3 DNA reads as TGTGCCAGCAGCACTTACAGGGATGGCAGTCCCCAGCATTTT.

For this clone: Other DNA sequences within the sample encode an identical CDR3. J is TRBJ2-3 and V is TRBV4-2; 11 positions agree with TRBD2. Germline V lookup: CDR1 LGHNA, CDR2 YNFKEQ. This CDR3 has 17 residues. The V segment lost 0 bases and the J segment 4 bases; nucleotides outside the gene matches: 6. CDR3 sequence (DNA): TGTGCCAGCAGCCAAGATCCCCTAGCGGGAGGCCCAGATACGCAGTATTTT. It translates to CASSQDPLAGGPDTQYF.

This chain joins TRBV6-5 and TRBJ1-5, with 7 bases matching TRBD1. The trim removed 5 bases at V and 0 bases at J, leaving 4 bases unmatched. The germline CDR1 and CDR2 sequences are MNHEY and SVGAGI. The CDR3 totals 15 residues. The CDR3 sequence: CASSQGGHSNQPQHF. The CDR3 nucleotides are TGTGCCAGCAGTCAGGGGGGGCATAGCAATCAGCCCCAGCATTTT.

This clone has just one count. The J gene is TRBJ2-1, the V gene TRBV5-1, with 9 bases matching TRBD2. With 0 bases clipped from V and 8 bases from J, the junction kept 6 bases outside the gene matches. This CDR3 contains 15 residues. Germline CDR1 and CDR2: SGHRS and YFSETQ. This CDR3 is CASSLEVSGSDEQFF. The CDR3 DNA is TGCGCCAGCAGCTTGGAAGTTAGCGGGAGTGATGAGCAGTTCTTC.

This clone was observed a handful of times. The rearrangement joins TRBV27 to TRBJ1-6; perhaps TRBD1 as D (5 bases). Trimming took 4 bases from V and 10 from J, leaving 11 bases between them. The germline CDR1 and CDR2 sequences are MNHEY and SMNVEV (reference sequence). This CDR3 has 13 amino acids. CDR3 protein: CASSYDSSSPLHF. Written as DNA, the CDR3 is TGTGCCAGCAGTTACGACAGTAGCTCACCCCTCCACTTT.

This clone has only a few counts. The chain has TRBV18 and TRBJ2-3; D remains ambiguous. Germline-derived CDR1 and CDR2 are KGHSH and LQKENI. This CDR3 has 14 amino acids. The V end lost 1 base, the J end lost 4 bases, and 9 bases lay between the germline ends. CDR3: CASSPRTTADTQYF. The CDR3, as DNA: TGTGCCAGCTCACCACGCACCACGGCAGATACGCAGTATTTT. Together with reference TRBV18 and TRBJ2-3, the CDR3 gives the full variable domain: NAGVMQNPRHLVRRRGQEARLRCSPMKGHSHVYWYRQLPEEGLKFMVYLQKENIIDESGMPKERFSAEFPKEGPSILRIQQVVRGDSAAYFCASSPRTTADTQYFGPGTRLTVL.

The J gene is TRBJ2-7, the V gene TRBV7-8, with D possibly matching TRBD1 (6 bases). V dropped 1 base and J dropped 7 bases, with 23 bases sitting between them. The CDR3 is 17 residues long. Germline lookup yields CDR1 SGHVS and CDR2 FQNEAQ. The DNA of the CDR3 is TGTGCCAGCAGCTTAGGTCTTACAGGGCAAGGAACCCAGGAGCAGTACTTC. Amino acids: CASSLGLTGQGTQEQYF.

Worth noting for this clone: The sample has other DNA sequences that encode this CDR3 too. The rearrangement joins TRBV5-1 to TRBJ1-3, with D maybe TRBD1 (5 bases). The germline CDR1 and CDR2 sequences are SGHRS and YFSETQ. Trimming left V 4 bases short and J 4 bases short, with 12 bases between. The CDR3 is 14 residues long. The CDR3 here is CASSLGTVGNTIYF. Here the CDR3 DNA reads TGCGCCAGCAGCCTAGGGACTGTCGGAAACACCATATATTTT.

The chain employs TRBV2 and TRBJ2-7; the D gene could be TRBD1 or TRBD2 (6 bases each). Trimming pared 1 base from V and 7 bases from J, leaving 11 bases between. This CDR3 is built from 13 residues. The germline CDR1 and CDR2 sequences are SNHLY and FYNNEI. As DNA, the CDR3 is TGTGCCAGCAGTGAAGAGACTAGGGGGGAGCAGTACTTC. This gives the protein CASSEETRGEQYF.

V usage is TRBV6-1 and J usage is TRBJ1-1; D not resolved. Germline CDR1 is MNHNS and CDR2 is SASEGT. There are 16 residues in the CDR3. Trimming stripped 1 base from V and 4 bases from J, with 16 bases between. CDR3 nucleotides: TGTGCCAGCAGTGAAGGAAGGTCGGCCCCTAGCACTGAAGCTTTCTTT. Protein product: CASSEGRSAPSTEAFF.

As regards this clone: The same CDR3 arises from other DNA sequences in this sample as well. The chain recombines TRBV6-5 with TRBJ2-7; 7 bases are a match to TRBD1. CDR1 is MNHEY, CDR2 SVGAGI, per germline. V dropped 6 bases and J dropped 4; count of bases not matched to a gene: 3. CDR3 length: 12 residues. The CDR3, as DNA: TGTGCCAGCAGCTACAGGGGTTACGAGCAGTACTTC. It translates to CASSYRGYEQYF.

This clone was picked up a small number of times. The V and J genes are TRBV11-2 and TRBJ2-2; unclear D gene. Trimming left V 4 bases short and J 4 bases short, with 7 bases between. Germline V gene data show CDR1 as SGHAT and CDR2 as FQNNGV. This CDR3 region has 13 residues. The CDR3 DNA is TGTGCCAGCAGCTGGGTAGTCACCGGGGAGCTGTTTTTT. This encodes CASSWVVTGELFF.

The chain couples TRBV5-4 to TRBJ1-2; the D gene is possibly TRBD1 (6 bases). V gave up 5 bases and J gave up 8 bases, with 25 bases separating them. Germline V gene sequence: CDR1 SGHNT, CDR2 YYREEE (reference sequence). The length of the CDR3 is 16 residues. CDR3 residues: CASSFPGAGEAAGYTF. CDR3 coding DNA: TGTGCCAGCAGTTTCCCGGGGGCAGGGGAGGCCGCAGGCTACACCTTC.

The J gene is TRBJ2-5, the V gene TRBV15; D is unresolved. The end of the DNA is better explained by TRBJ2-7, so the J call may be wrong. Germline CDR1 and CDR2: LNHNV and YYDKDF (reference sequence). The CDR3 covers 13 residues. The CDR3 sequence: CATSRVPSYEQYF. The CDR3 DNA reads as TGTGCCACCAGCAGGGTACCTTCCTACGAGCAGTACTTC.

Only a few counts were recorded for this clone. This chain links TRBV11-2 with TRBJ1-3, with a tentative D call TRBD1 (6 bases). The CDR3 consists of 15 residues. Per germline, CDR1 SGHAT and CDR2 FQNNGV. Between the trimmed V and J ends, which lost 4 bases and 0 bases, there was a span of 10 bases. The CDR3 sequence: CASSSTGHSGNTIYF. In DNA, the CDR3 is TGTGCCAGCAGCTCGACAGGCCACTCTGGAAACACCATATATTTT.

V is TRBV5-1 and J is TRBJ2-7; D not certain. Germline lookup yields CDR1 SGHRS and CDR2 YFSETQ. The V and J ends lost 0 bases and 1 base respectively, with 5 bases between them. This CDR3 region has 13 residues. CDR3 in amino acids: CASSLAESYEQYF. CDR3 nucleotide sequence: TGCGCCAGCAGCTTGGCAGAGTCCTACGAGCAGTACTTC.

This chain connects TRBV27 to TRBJ1-1; a weak D match, TRBD1 (6 bases). This CDR3 contains 14 residues. The germline CDR1 and CDR2 sequences are MNHEY and SMNVEV (reference sequence). V gave up 5 bases and J gave up 2 bases, with 12 bases separating them. CDR3 sequence reads: CASSNREVNTEAFF. The CDR3 bases are TGTGCCAGCAGTAACAGGGAAGTCAACACTGAAGCTTTCTTT.

V gene TRBV7-8 combines with J gene TRBJ2-7; 12 bases map to TRBD2. Germline V gives CDR1 SGHVS, CDR2 FQNEAQ. The CDR3 loop spans 17 amino acids. V lost 7 bases to trimming and J lost 3 bases; unmatched junction nucleotides: 13. The CDR3: CASTGLAGDLIRYEQYF. The DNA for the CDR3 is TGTGCCAGCACGGGACTAGCGGGCGACCTTATCCGCTACGAGCAGTACTTC.

The rearrangement links TRBV5-6 to TRBJ2-5, with 8 bases lining up with TRBD1. This CDR3 is built from 13 residues. Looked up from germline, CDR1 is SGHDT and CDR2 is YYEEEE. The V and J ends lost 4 bases and 7 bases, in that order; junction bases with no gene match: 6. The CDR3: CASSQDRAGTQYF. CDR3 coding DNA: TGTGCCAGCAGCCAGGACAGGGCTGGGACCCAGTACTTC.

This clone was detected only a few times. The chain joins TRBV15 to TRBJ2-1, with TRBD2 as a possible D gene (5 bases). Germline CDR1 LNHNV, CDR2 YYDKDF (reference sequence). Trimming stripped 2 bases from V and 10 bases from J, with 12 bases between. The CDR3 is 13 amino acids. In DNA form, the CDR3 reads TGTGCCACCAGCAGACCGCGGACGGGGGAGCAGTTCTTC. Protein product: CATSRPRTGEQFF.

For this clone: Its ends do not fully match the called genes, so a read error is possible. The J gene is TRBJ2-1, the V gene TRBV20-1, with a weak D call TRBD1 (5 bases). Germline loops: CDR1 DFQATT, CDR2 SNEGSKA (reference sequence). CDR3 length: 10 residues. The CDR3 DNA reads as TGCAGTGCTGGAGACAGAGAGCAGTTCTTC. Translation: CSAGDREQFF.

The V gene is TRBV28, the J gene TRBJ2-7; D may be TRBD1 (5 bases). Deletions cut 7 bases from V and 4 bases from J, with 20 bases between. The CDR3 has 15 amino acids. CDR1 MDHEN and CDR2 SYDVKM come from the germline V gene. CDR3 protein: CASISPGPVRYEQYF. CDR3 nucleotide sequence: TGTGCCAGCATTTCCCCAGGGCCGGTAAGGTACGAGCAGTACTTC.

This chain uses TRBV13 with TRBJ1-1, with unresolved D. The CDR3 loop spans 13 amino acids. Germline lookup yields CDR1 PRHDT and CDR2 FYEKMQ (reference sequence). Trimming pared 0 bases from V and 11 bases from J, leaving 13 bases between. CDR3 amino acids: CASSLGHGLGAFF. The CDR3 coding sequence is TGTGCCAGCAGCTTAGGACATGGCCTAGGTGCTTTCTTT.

In this sample, this clone turned up once. The chain employs TRBV7-9 and TRBJ1-1; D might be TRBD1 (6 bases). CDR1 and CDR2 (germline): SEHNR, FQNEAQ (reference sequence). V was clipped by 5 bases and J by 5 bases, with 15 bases between them. The CDR3 extends over 14 amino acids. The DNA for the CDR3 is TGTGCCAGCAGCCTACAGGGAGAAAGTACTGAAGCTTTCTTT. This gives the protein CASSLQGESTEAFF.

The V gene is TRBV2, the J gene TRBJ2-2; no clear D. V was trimmed by 6 bases and J by 5 bases, leaving 4 bases between them. This CDR3 is 11 amino acids long. Germline V gives CDR1 SNHLY, CDR2 FYNNEI. CDR3 residues: CASRRTGELFF. CDR3 coding DNA: TGTGCCAGCAGGAGGACCGGGGAGCTGTTTTTT.

The chain links TRBV27 to TRBJ2-3, with D possibly TRBD1 on 6 matching bases. Germline V gives CDR1 MNHEY, CDR2 SMNVEV (reference sequence). This CDR3 comprises 15 residues. V was trimmed by 6 bases and J by 1 base, leaving 14 bases between them. The CDR3 loop is CASSSRGWGTDTQYF. Written as DNA, the CDR3 is TGTGCCAGCAGCTCGAGGGGGTGGGGCACAGATACGCAGTATTTT.

The J gene is TRBJ1-2, the V gene TRBV28, with 9 nucleotides matching TRBD1. Germline V lookup: CDR1 MDHEN, CDR2 SYDVKM. This CDR3 is 15 amino acids long. J was trimmed by 4 bases and V by 4 bases; bases with no gene match: 7. The CDR3 sequence: CASSSGTGMFYGYTF. As DNA, the CDR3 is TGTGCCAGCAGTTCTGGGACAGGGATGTTCTATGGCTACACCTTC.

The V call is TRBV11-3, the J call TRBJ2-1; D gene ambiguous. The CDR3 has 15 residues. Trimming removed 1 base from V and 9 bases from J, with 16 bases in between. The germline CDR1 and CDR2 sequences are SGHNT and YENEEA. CDR3 DNA: TGTGCCAGCAGCTTAGGTGTAGGAGATCGGTCTGAGCAGTTCTTC. Protein: CASSLGVGDRSEQFF.

The sample holds one count of this clone. The gene calls are TRBV7-9 and TRBJ2-7; TRBD1 matches 7 bases. Germline CDR1 SEHNR, CDR2 FQNEAQ (reference sequence). The CDR3 sequence is 14 residues long. V lost 5 bases and J lost 1; bases outside the gene matches: 5. The CDR3 here is CASSAGTVSYEQYF. The CDR3 DNA reads TGTGCCAGCAGCGCCGGGACAGTTTCCTACGAGCAGTACTTC.

The genes are TRBV7-9 and TRBJ2-7, with D perhaps TRBD1 or TRBD2 (6 bases each). The CDR3 is made up of 15 amino acids. V lost 6 bases to trimming and J lost 4 bases, with 19 bases between them. Germline assignment: CDR1 SEHNR and CDR2 FQNEAQ (reference sequence). CDR3 protein: CASSPPGGTTYEQYF. CDR3 DNA sequence: TGTGCCAGCAGTCCCCCCGGGGGCACAACTTACGAGCAGTACTTC.

At least ten counts were recorded for this clone. The chain employs TRBV18 and TRBJ2-5; TRBD1 aligns across 10 bases. The CDR3 totals 16 residues. Germline loops: CDR1 KGHSH, CDR2 LQKENI. The trim removed 4 bases at V and 0 bases at J, leaving 5 bases unmatched. CDR3 amino acids: CASSLGTGAYQETQYF. The CDR3 DNA reads as TGTGCCAGCTCACTAGGGACAGGGGCGTACCAAGAGACCCAGTACTTC.